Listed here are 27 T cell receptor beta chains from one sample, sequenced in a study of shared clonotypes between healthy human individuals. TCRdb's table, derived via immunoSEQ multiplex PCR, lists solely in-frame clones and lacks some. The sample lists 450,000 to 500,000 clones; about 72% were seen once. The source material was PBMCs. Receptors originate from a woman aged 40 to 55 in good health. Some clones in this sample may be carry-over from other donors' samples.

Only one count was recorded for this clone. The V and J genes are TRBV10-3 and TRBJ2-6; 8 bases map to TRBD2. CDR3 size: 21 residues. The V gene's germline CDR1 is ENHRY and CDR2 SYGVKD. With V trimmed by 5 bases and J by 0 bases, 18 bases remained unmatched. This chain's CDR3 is CAISTMGGFSGIGSGANVLTF. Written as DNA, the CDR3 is TGTGCCATCAGTACCATGGGGGGTTTTAGCGGGATAGGCTCTGGGGCCAACGTCCTGACTTTC.

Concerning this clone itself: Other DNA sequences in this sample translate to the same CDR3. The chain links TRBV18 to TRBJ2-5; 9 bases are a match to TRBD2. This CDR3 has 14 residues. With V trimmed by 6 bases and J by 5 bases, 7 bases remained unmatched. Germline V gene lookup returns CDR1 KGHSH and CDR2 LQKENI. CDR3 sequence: CASSPAGGGETQYF. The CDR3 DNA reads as TGTGCCAGCTCTCCAGCGGGAGGAGGTGAGACCCAGTACTTC. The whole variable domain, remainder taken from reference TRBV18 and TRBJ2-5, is NAGVMQNPRHLVRRRGQEARLRCSPMKGHSHVYWYRQLPEEGLKFMVYLQKENIIDESGMPKERFSAEFPKEGPSILRIQQVVRGDSAAYFCASSPAGGGETQYFGPGTRLLVL.

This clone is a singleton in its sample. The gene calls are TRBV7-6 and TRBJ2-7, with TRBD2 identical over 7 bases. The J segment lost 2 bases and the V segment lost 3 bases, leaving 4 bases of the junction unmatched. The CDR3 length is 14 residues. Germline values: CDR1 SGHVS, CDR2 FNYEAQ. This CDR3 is CASSLGLSAYEQYF. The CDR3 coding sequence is TGTGCCAGCAGCTTGGGACTATCCGCCTACGAGCAGTACTTC.

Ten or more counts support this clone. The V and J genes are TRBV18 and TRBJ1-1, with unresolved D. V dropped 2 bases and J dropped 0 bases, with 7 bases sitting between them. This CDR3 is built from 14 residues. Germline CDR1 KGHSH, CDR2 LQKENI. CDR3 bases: TGTGCCAGCTCACCAAACGCGGTGAACACTGAAGCTTTCTTT. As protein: CASSPNAVNTEAFF.

CDR3 in amino acids: CASRWWGNGIRGDTGELFF. DNA of the CDR3: TGTGCCAGTAGGTGGTGGGGTAACGGGATTCGAGGTGACACCGGGGAGCTGTTTTTT. This chain uses TRBV19 with TRBJ2-2, with D maybe TRBD2 (5 bases). V dropped 6 bases and J dropped 3 bases, with 26 bases sitting between them. The CDR3 has 19 amino acids. Germline CDR1 LNHDA, CDR2 SQIVND (reference sequence). The full variable domain, in which reference TRBV19 and TRBJ2-2 provide the parts outside the CDR3, is DGGITQSPKYLFRKEGQNVTLSCEQNLNHDAMYWYRQDPGQGLRLIYYSQIVNDFQKGDIAEGYSVSREKKESFPLTVTSAQKNPTAFYLCASRWWGNGIRGDTGELFFGEGSRLTVL.

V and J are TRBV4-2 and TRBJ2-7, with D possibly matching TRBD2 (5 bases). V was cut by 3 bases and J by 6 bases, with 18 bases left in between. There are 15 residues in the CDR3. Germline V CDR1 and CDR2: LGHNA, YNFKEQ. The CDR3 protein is CASSQRRELPGEQYF. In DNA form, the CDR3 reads TGTGCCAGCAGCCAGAGACGGGAACTTCCAGGCGAGCAGTACTTC.

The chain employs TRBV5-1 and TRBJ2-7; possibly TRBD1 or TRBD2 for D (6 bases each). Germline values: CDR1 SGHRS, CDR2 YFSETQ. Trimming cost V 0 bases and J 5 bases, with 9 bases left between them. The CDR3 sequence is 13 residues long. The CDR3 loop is CASSLGGGHEQYF. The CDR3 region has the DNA TGCGCCAGCAGCTTGGGAGGGGGGCACGAGCAGTACTTC.

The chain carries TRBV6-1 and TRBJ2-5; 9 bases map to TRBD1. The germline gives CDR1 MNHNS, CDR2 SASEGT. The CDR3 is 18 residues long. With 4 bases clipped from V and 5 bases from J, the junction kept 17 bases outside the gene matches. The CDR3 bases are TGTGCCAGCAGTGCCGGGACAGGGTCAGTAAGTGCTCGGGAGACCCAGTACTTC. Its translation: CASSAGTGSVSARETQYF.

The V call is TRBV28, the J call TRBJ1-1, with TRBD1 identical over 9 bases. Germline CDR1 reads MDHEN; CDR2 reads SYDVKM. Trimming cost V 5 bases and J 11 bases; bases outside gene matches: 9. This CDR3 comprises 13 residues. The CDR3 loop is CASSRYRGLQAFF. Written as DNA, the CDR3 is TGTGCCAGCAGTCGATACAGGGGGCTTCAGGCTTTCTTT. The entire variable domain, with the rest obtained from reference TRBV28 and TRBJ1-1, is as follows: DVKVTQSSRYLVKRTGEKVFLECVQDMDHENMFWYRQDPGLGLRLIYFSYDVKMKEKGDIPEGYSVSREKKERFSLILESASTNQTSMYLCASSRYRGLQAFFGQGTRLTVV.

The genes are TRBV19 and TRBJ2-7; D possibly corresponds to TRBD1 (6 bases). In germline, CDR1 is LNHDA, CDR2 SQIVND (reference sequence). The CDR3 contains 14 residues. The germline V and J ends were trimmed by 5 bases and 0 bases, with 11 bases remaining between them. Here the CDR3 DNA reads TGTGCCAGTAGTCTCGACAGGAACTCCTACGAGCAGTACTTC. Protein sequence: CASSLDRNSYEQYF. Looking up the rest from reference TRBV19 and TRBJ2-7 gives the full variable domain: DGGITQSPKYLFRKEGQNVTLSCEQNLNHDAMYWYRQDPGQGLRLIYYSQIVNDFQKGDIAEGYSVSREKKESFPLTVTSAQKNPTAFYLCASSLDRNSYEQYFGPGTRLTVT.

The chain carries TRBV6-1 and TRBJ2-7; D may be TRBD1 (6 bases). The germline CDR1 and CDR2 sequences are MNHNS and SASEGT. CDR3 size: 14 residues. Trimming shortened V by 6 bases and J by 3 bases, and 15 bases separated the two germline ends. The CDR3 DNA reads TGTGCCAGCAGCTCTGCCGCAGGGGTCTACGAGCAGTACTTC. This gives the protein CASSSAAGVYEQYF.

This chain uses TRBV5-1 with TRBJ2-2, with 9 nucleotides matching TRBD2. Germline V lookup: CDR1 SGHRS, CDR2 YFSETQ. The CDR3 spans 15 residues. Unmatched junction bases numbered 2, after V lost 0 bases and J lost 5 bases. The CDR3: CASSLVAGDTGELFF. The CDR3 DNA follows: TGCGCCAGCAGCTTGGTAGCGGGAGATACCGGGGAGCTGTTTTTT.

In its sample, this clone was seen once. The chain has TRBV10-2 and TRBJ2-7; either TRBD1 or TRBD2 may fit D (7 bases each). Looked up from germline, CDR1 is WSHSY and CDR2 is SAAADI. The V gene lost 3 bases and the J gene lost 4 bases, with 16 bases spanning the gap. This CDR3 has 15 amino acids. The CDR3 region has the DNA TGCGCCAGCAGTGATAGGGGACTACAGGGGTACGAGCAGTACTTC. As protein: CASSDRGLQGYEQYF.

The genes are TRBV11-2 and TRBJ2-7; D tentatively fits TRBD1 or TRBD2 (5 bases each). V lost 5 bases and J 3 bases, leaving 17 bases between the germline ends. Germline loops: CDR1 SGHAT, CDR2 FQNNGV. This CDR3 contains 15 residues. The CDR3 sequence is CASSQGLTGFYEQYF. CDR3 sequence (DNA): TGTGCCAGCAGCCAGGGTCTCACGGGGTTCTACGAGCAGTACTTC.

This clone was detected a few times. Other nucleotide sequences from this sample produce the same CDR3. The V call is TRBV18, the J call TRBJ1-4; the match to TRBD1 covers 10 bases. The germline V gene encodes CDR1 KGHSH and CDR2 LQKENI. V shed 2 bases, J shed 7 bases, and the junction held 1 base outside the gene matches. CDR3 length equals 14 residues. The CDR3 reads CASSPGQGGEKLFF. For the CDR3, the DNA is TGTGCCAGCTCACCAGGACAGGGGGGTGAAAAACTGTTTTTT.

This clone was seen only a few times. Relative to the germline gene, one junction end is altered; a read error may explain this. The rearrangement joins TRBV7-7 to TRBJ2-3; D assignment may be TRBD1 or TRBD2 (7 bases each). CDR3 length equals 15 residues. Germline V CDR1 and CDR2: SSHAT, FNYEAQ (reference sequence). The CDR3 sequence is CASSPQGGKGDTQYF. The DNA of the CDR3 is TGTGCTAGCAGCCCCCAGGGGGGGAAAGGGGATACGCAGTATTTT.

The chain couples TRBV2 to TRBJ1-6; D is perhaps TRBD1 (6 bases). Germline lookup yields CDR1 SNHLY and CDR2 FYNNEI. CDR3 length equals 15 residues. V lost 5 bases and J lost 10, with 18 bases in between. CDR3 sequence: CASSIQGKVGSPLHF. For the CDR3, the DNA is TGTGCCAGCAGTATACAGGGTAAAGTGGGGTCACCCCTCCACTTT.

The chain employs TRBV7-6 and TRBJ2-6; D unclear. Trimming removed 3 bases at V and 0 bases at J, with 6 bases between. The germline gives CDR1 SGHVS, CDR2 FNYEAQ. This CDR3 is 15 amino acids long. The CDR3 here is CASSFGHSGANVLTF. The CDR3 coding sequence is TGTGCCAGCAGCTTCGGCCACTCTGGGGCCAACGTCCTGACTTTC. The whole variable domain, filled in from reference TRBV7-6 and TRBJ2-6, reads GAGVSQSPRYKVTKRGQDVALRCDPISGHVSLYWYRQALGQGPEFLTYFNYEAQQDKSGLPNDRFSAERPEGSISTLTIQRTEQRDSAMYRCASSFGHSGANVLTFGAGSRLTVL.

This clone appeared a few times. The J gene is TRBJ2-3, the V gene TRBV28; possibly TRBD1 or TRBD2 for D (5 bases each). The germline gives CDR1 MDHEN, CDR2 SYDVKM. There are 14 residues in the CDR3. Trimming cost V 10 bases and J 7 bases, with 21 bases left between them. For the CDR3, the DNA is TGTGCCACCACCCGGGACCCACCAAAGAATACGCAGTATTTT. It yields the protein CATTRDPPKNTQYF. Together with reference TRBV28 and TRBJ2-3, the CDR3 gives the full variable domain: DVKVTQSSRYLVKRTGEKVFLECVQDMDHENMFWYRQDPGLGLRLIYFSYDVKMKEKGDIPEGYSVSREKKERFSLILESASTNQTSMYLCATTRDPPKNTQYFGPGTRLTVL.

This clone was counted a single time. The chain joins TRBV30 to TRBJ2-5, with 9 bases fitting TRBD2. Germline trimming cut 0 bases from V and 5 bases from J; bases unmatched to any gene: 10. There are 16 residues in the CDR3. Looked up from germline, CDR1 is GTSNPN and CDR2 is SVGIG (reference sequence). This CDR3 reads CAWSVGVAGGPETQYF. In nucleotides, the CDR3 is TGTGCCTGGAGTGTAGGGGTCGCGGGAGGGCCGGAGACCCAGTACTTC.

CDR3 nucleotides: TGTGCCAGCAGCCCGACAGTCTTTGGTGGCTACACCTTC. It translates to CASSPTVFGGYTF. The chain recombines TRBV7-6 with TRBJ1-2, with D possibly matching TRBD1 (5 bases). This CDR3 comprises 13 residues. From germline, CDR1 is SGHVS and CDR2 FNYEAQ. V was trimmed by 5 bases and J by 7 bases, leaving 14 bases between them.

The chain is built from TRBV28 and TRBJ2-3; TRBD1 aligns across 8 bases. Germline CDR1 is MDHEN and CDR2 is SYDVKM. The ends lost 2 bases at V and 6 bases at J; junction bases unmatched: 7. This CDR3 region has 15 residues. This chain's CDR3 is CASSLQGAMGDTQYF. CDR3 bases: TGTGCCAGCAGTTTACAGGGGGCTATGGGGGATACGCAGTATTTT.

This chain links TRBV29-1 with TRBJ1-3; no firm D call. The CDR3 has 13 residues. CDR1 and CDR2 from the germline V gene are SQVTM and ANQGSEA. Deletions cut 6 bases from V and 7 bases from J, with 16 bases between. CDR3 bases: TGCAGCGTCGGAAGCCGGGGAGGGAACACCATATATTTT. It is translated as CSVGSRGGNTIYF.

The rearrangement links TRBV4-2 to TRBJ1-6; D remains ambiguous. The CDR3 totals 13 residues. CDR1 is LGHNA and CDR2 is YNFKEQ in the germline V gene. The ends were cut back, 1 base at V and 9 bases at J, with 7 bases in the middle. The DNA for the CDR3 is TGTGCCAGCAGCCAAGTGGGCGCTTCACCCCTCCACTTT. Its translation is CASSQVGASPLHF.

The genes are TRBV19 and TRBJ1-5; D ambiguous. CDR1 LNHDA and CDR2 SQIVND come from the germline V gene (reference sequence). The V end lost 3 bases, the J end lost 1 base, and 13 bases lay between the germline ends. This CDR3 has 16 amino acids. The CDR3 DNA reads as TGTGCCAGTAGTATTTGGGCTGGAGCCAGCAATCAGCCCCAGCATTTT. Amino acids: CASSIWAGASNQPQHF.

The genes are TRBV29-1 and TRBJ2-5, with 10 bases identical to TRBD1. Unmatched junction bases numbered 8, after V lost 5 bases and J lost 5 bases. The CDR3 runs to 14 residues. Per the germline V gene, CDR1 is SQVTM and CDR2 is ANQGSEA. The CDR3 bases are TGCAGCGTTACCGGGACAGGGGATCCGGAGACCCAGTACTTC. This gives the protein CSVTGTGDPETQYF.

CDR3 region: CASSQWADSTGELFF. The CDR3 coding sequence is TGCGCCAGCAGCCAATGGGCGGACAGCACCGGGGAGCTGTTTTTT. The chain has TRBV4-1 and TRBJ2-2; TRBD1 is a possible D gene (6 bases). The CDR3 has 15 amino acids. Germline V gene data show CDR1 as MGHRA and CDR2 as YSYEKL. Trimming cost V 2 bases and J 4 bases, with 11 bases left between them.